A single sample gave rise to the 26 T cell receptor beta chains below, sequenced in a study of T cell responses to AZD1222 COVID-19 vaccine. The table came from immunoSEQ multiplex PCR; TCRdb's copy has only in-frame clones and leaves some out. This table holds under 200,000 clones, just over 90% found once. The specimen comprised peripheral blood, sampled on day 0 of AZD1222 vaccination. Receptors were obtained from an adult in good health.

This rearrangement joins TRBV19 to TRBJ2-3; D unresolved. CDR1 and CDR2 from the germline V gene are LNHDA and SQIVND (reference sequence). V was pared by 4 bases and J by 0 bases, with 5 bases between. This CDR3 region has 13 residues. CDR3 sequence: CASSSLSTDTQYF. CDR3 nucleotide sequence: TGTGCCAGTAGTAGCCTTAGCACAGATACGCAGTATTTT.

The chain carries TRBV12-3 or TRBV12-4 and TRBJ2-1, with D perhaps matching TRBD1 (5 bases). This CDR3 is built from 13 residues. V lost 5 bases and J 5 bases, leaving 10 bases between the germline ends. This CDR3 reads CASSPRVHNEQFF. CDR3 nucleotide sequence: TGTGCCAGCAGTCCCAGGGTTCACAATGAGCAGTTCTTC.

The V gene is TRBV30, the J gene TRBJ1-2, with D unresolved. This CDR3 has 13 residues. Germline CDR1 GTSNPN, CDR2 SVGIG (reference sequence). V was shortened by 0 bases and J by 4 bases, with 9 bases between the two germline ends. CDR3: CAWSVGLAYGYTF. The CDR3 DNA is TGTGCCTGGAGTGTAGGCCTCGCCTATGGCTACACCTTC.

V gene TRBV24-1 combines with J gene TRBJ2-3; 9 nucleotides match TRBD2. V trimming: 12 bases; J trimming: 4 bases; junction bases outside the gene matches: 10. The length of the CDR3 is 14 residues. Germline CDR1 and CDR2: KGHDR and SFDVKD. This CDR3 is CASVWRGGSDTQYF. In nucleotides, the CDR3 is TGTGCCTCCGTCTGGCGGGGGGGATCAGATACGCAGTATTTT.

This clone has a single count. This chain links TRBV2 with TRBJ1-2, with D perhaps TRBD1 (6 bases). The CDR3 consists of 14 residues. Germline assignment: CDR1 SNHLY and CDR2 FYNNEI. V lost 4 bases to trimming and J lost 4 bases, with 13 bases between them. Here the CDR3 DNA reads TGTGCCAGCAGTGGAATTACAGGGTTCTATGGCTACACCTTC. Protein sequence: CASSGITGFYGYTF.

The CDR3 nucleotides read TGTGCCATCAGTGAGTCGGTAGAGGCTTTCTTT. Protein: CAISESVEAFF. The rearrangement joins TRBV10-3 to TRBJ1-1; D not certain. V was clipped by 0 bases and J by 11 bases, with 7 bases between them. The CDR3 extends over 11 amino acids. Germline CDR1 reads ENHRY; CDR2 reads SYGVKD.

CDR3 sequence reads: CASSQERGGGEKLFF. DNA for the CDR3: TGTGCCAGCAGCCAAGAAAGGGGAGGAGGTGAAAAACTGTTTTTT. The rearrangement links TRBV4-2 to TRBJ1-4; perhaps TRBD1 as D (5 bases). Deletions cut 0 bases from V and 7 bases from J, with 12 bases between. The V gene's germline CDR1 is LGHNA and CDR2 YNFKEQ. The CDR3 loop spans 15 amino acids.

This chain links TRBV7-9 with TRBJ1-3; TRBD1 matches 7 bases. Germline V gene lookup returns CDR1 SEHNR and CDR2 FQNEAQ (reference sequence). With V trimmed by 6 bases and J by 4 bases, 12 bases remained unmatched. This CDR3 is built from 16 residues. CDR3 amino acids: CASSRAVRGQGNTIYF. DNA of the CDR3: TGTGCCAGCAGTCGAGCTGTAAGGGGGCAAGGAAACACCATATATTTT. Full variable domain (outside the CDR3, taken from reference TRBV7-9 and TRBJ1-3): DTGVSQNPRHKITKRGQNVTFRCDPISEHNRLYWYRQTLGQGPEFLTYFQNEAQLEKSRLLSDRFSAERPKGSFSTLEIQRTEQGDSAMYLCASSRAVRGQGNTIYFGEGSWLTVV.

The rearrangement joins TRBV3-1 (or the pseudogene TRBV3-2) to TRBJ1-3, with D perhaps TRBD1 (5 bases). Germline V lookup: CDR1 LGHDT, CDR2 YNNKEL (reference sequence). V was pared by 1 base and J by 3 bases, with 13 bases between. The CDR3 consists of 16 residues. The chain's CDR3 is CASSQGDGWDGNTIYF. In DNA, the CDR3 is TGTGCCAGCAGCCAAGGGGACGGTTGGGATGGAAACACCATATATTTT.

The chain has TRBV27 and TRBJ2-1; no definite D call. Germline V gene data show CDR1 as MNHEY and CDR2 as SMNVEV (reference sequence). This CDR3 is 13 amino acids long. With 1 base removed from V and 8 bases from J, the gap between germline ends came to 9 bases. The CDR3 DNA reads as TGTGCCAGCAGTTTATTCGCCTCCCATGAGCAGTTCTTC. It is translated as CASSLFASHEQFF.

This sequence joins TRBV28 and TRBJ2-2; D possibly uses TRBD1 or TRBD2 (5 bases each). V was trimmed by 5 bases and J by 4 bases, leaving 14 bases between them. The CDR3 is 15 amino acids. CDR1 MDHEN and CDR2 SYDVKM come from the germline V gene. CDR3 sequence (DNA): TGTGCCAGCAGTGACCCCGGGACCCGCACCGGGGAGCTGTTTTTT. As protein: CASSDPGTRTGELFF.

The CDR3 coding sequence is TGCGCCAGCAGCCCCGGAGGGCCCCTGGGAGAGACCCAGTACTTC. Translating gives CASSPGGPLGETQYF. This chain uses TRBV5-1 with TRBJ2-5, with a tentative D call TRBD2 (6 bases). This CDR3 is built from 15 residues. V was shortened by 4 bases and J by 4 bases, with 17 bases between the two germline ends. Germline-derived CDR1 and CDR2 are SGHRS and YFSETQ.

This clone appeared once. The V and J genes are TRBV19 and TRBJ1-3; D might be TRBD1 (5 bases). Germline V lookup: CDR1 LNHDA, CDR2 SQIVND (reference sequence). V dropped 3 bases and J dropped 4 bases, with 13 bases sitting between them. This CDR3 spans 15 amino acids. CDR3 protein: CASSIGTALGNTIYF. The CDR3 coding sequence is TGTGCCAGTAGTATTGGGACTGCTTTAGGAAACACCATATATTTT.

The J gene is TRBJ2-1, the V gene TRBV19, with a possible D match to TRBD2 (5 bases). Between the trimmed V and J ends, which lost 10 bases and 4 bases, there was a span of 11 bases. Germline CDR1 and CDR2: LNHDA and SQIVND (reference sequence). The CDR3 is 12 residues long. This chain's CDR3 is CATLSGYNEQFF. Written as DNA, the CDR3 is TGTGCCACTCTGAGCGGATACAATGAGCAGTTCTTC.

CDR3 loop: CASSLRAGGPLAKNIQYF. The CDR3 DNA follows: TGTGCCAGCAGCTTGCGAGCGGGAGGCCCGCTAGCCAAAAACATTCAGTACTTC. This chain uses TRBV5-6 with TRBJ2-4, with 9 bases identical to TRBD2. This CDR3 comprises 18 residues. CDR1 and CDR2 from the germline V gene are SGHDT and YYEEEE. V shed 1 base and J 0 bases; nucleotides not matched to a gene: 8.

The chain is built from TRBV29-1 and TRBJ1-1; D perhaps matches TRBD1 (6 bases). Germline V lookup: CDR1 SQVTM, CDR2 ANQGSEA. This CDR3 is built from 14 residues. V gave up 2 bases and J gave up 5 bases, with 15 bases separating them. As DNA, the CDR3 is TGCAGCGTTGAATTAGGCCAGGGGAAGACTGAAGCTTTCTTT. Protein: CSVELGQGKTEAFF.

The J gene is TRBJ1-1, the V gene TRBV19, with TRBD1 matching over 10 bases. CDR1 is LNHDA, CDR2 SQIVND, per germline (reference sequence). The CDR3 covers 14 residues. Trimming at V came to 5 bases and at J to 6 bases, leaving 6 bases not matched to a gene. The chain's CDR3 is CASSVGQGGPEAFF. CDR3 nucleotides: TGTGCCAGTAGTGTCGGACAGGGGGGGCCTGAAGCTTTCTTT. The entire variable domain, with the rest obtained from reference TRBV19 and TRBJ1-1, is as follows: DGGITQSPKYLFRKEGQNVTLSCEQNLNHDAMYWYRQDPGQGLRLIYYSQIVNDFQKGDIAEGYSVSREKKESFPLTVTSAQKNPTAFYLCASSVGQGGPEAFFGQGTRLTVV.

The chain combines TRBV7-8 with TRBJ1-4; 7 bases agree with TRBD1. Germline V CDR1 and CDR2: SGHVS, FQNEAQ. V trimming: 4 bases; J trimming: 4 bases; junction bases outside the gene matches: 3. The CDR3 spans 14 residues. Here the CDR3 DNA reads TGTGCCAGCAGCTCGGGACAGCTTAATGAAAAACTGTTTTTT. This codes for CASSSGQLNEKLFF.

The chain combines TRBV5-8 with TRBJ1-4; 8 bases align to TRBD1. Germline lookup yields CDR1 SGHTS and CDR2 YDEGEE. Trimming at V came to 6 bases and at J to 8 bases, leaving 9 bases not matched to a gene. The CDR3 runs to 14 residues. CDR3 bases: TGTGCCAGCAATCCCGGACAGGGAAGGGAAAAACTGTTTTTT. This translates into CASNPGQGREKLFF.

This clone was counted a single time. The rearrangement joins TRBV12-3 or TRBV12-4 to TRBJ1-1; D not resolved. The CDR3 has 12 amino acids. V shed 6 bases and J shed 8 bases, with 13 bases lying between them. In DNA, the CDR3 is TGTGCCAGCAGGGATCAGGTTTTAGAAGCTTTCTTT. It yields the protein CASRDQVLEAFF.

The genes are TRBV28 and TRBJ1-2; D gene uncertain. This CDR3 has 12 residues. The germline V gene encodes CDR1 MDHEN and CDR2 SYDVKM. The germline V and J ends were trimmed by 6 bases and 10 bases, with 15 bases remaining between them. The CDR3 sequence: CASRTRTGPYTF. The CDR3 nucleotides are TGTGCCAGCAGGACCCGGACGGGCCCCTACACCTTC.

The chain couples TRBV27 to TRBJ1-1; D is unclear. Germline assignment: CDR1 MNHEY and CDR2 SMNVEV (reference sequence). There are 14 residues in the CDR3. V was shortened by 3 bases and J by 1 base, with 9 bases between the two germline ends. This CDR3 reads CASSFSTQNTEAFF. The CDR3 coding sequence is TGTGCCAGCAGTTTTAGTACCCAGAACACTGAAGCTTTCTTT.

The rearrangement links TRBV2 to TRBJ2-5; D call uncertain. CDR1 SNHLY and CDR2 FYNNEI come from the germline V gene. The CDR3 is 12 amino acids. V was shortened by 5 bases and J by 7 bases, with 11 bases between the two germline ends. The DNA of the CDR3 is TGTGCCAGCAGTTGGGCCGTGGCGACCCAGTACTTC. Its protein product is CASSWAVATQYF.

The rearrangement joins TRBV7-9 to TRBJ1-6; the D is unclear. This CDR3 has 16 amino acids. Germline CDR1 SEHNR, CDR2 FQNEAQ (reference sequence). Trimming left V 5 bases short and J 7 bases short, with 18 bases between. The CDR3 bases are TGTGCCAGCAGCCCCCCGGGAGGGAGAGCGAATTCACCCCTCCACTTT. It encodes CASSPPGGRANSPLHF. The variable domain in full, completed from reference TRBV7-9 and TRBJ1-6, reads DTGVSQNPRHKITKRGQNVTFRCDPISEHNRLYWYRQTLGQGPEFLTYFQNEAQLEKSRLLSDRFSAERPKGSFSTLEIQRTEQGDSAMYLCASSPPGGRANSPLHFGNGTRLTVT.

The chain uses TRBV5-6 and TRBJ1-6, with 8 bases matching TRBD1. CDR3 length equals 16 residues. J gave up 7 bases and V 3 bases, and 9 bases lay outside the gene matches. CDR1 is SGHDT and CDR2 is YYEEEE in the germline V gene. This chain's CDR3 is CASSSRRTGLNSPLHF. In DNA, the CDR3 is TGTGCCAGCAGCTCCCGCCGGACAGGGCTGAATTCACCCCTCCACTTT.

J is TRBJ2-7 and V is TRBV5-1; TRBD1 aligns across 8 bases. The CDR3 is made up of 14 amino acids. The V segment lost 2 bases and the J segment 4 bases; nucleotides outside the gene matches: 5. Germline CDR1 SGHRS, CDR2 YFSETQ. In DNA form, the CDR3 reads TGCGCCAGCAGCTTAGGGACAGGTCATTACGAGCAGTACTTC. Amino acids: CASSLGTGHYEQYF.